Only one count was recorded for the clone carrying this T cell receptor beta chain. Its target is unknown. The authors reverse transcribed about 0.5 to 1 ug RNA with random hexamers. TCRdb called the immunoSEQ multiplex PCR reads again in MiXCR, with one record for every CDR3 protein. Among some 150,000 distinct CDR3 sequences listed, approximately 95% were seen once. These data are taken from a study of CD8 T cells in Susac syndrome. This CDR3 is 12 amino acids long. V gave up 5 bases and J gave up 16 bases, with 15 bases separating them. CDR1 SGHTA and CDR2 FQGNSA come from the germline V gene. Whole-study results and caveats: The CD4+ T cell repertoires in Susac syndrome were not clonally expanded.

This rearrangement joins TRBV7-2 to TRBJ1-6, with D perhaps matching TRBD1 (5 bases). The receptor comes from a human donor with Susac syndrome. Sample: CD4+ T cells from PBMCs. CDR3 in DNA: TGTGCCAGCAGCGCGCGGGACGGCAGGCTCCACTTT. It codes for CASSARDGRLHF. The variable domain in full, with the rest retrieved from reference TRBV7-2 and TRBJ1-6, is GAGVSQSPSNKVTEKGKDVELRCDPISGHTALYWYRQSLGQGLEFLIYFQGNSAPDKSGLPSDRFSAERTGGSVSTLTIQRTQQEDSAVYLCASSARDGRLHFGNGTRLTVT.